Each of the 24 T cell receptor beta chains below was sequenced from the same sample in a study of T cell changes during pregnancy in multiple sclerosis. TCRdb keeps only in-frame clones here, not all; method: immunoSEQ multiplex PCR. This table holds 35,000 to 55,000 clones, around 92% found once. Sequenced material: peripheral blood. These receptors all stem from a female donor with multiple sclerosis, enrolled in a pregnancy study.

The rearrangement links TRBV14 to TRBJ2-7; D possibly corresponds to TRBD2 (6 bases). V lost 0 bases and J 3 bases, leaving 9 bases between the germline ends. Germline V gene sequence: CDR1 SGHDN, CDR2 FVKESK. The CDR3 length is 14 residues. The CDR3 region has the DNA TGTGCCAGCAGCCAAGATGGGGGGATCTACGAGCAGTACTTC. This codes for CASSQDGGIYEQYF.

The rearrangement joins TRBV19 to TRBJ1-5; weak D call: TRBD1 (5 bases). The CDR3 has 15 amino acids. Germline V gene sequence: CDR1 LNHDA, CDR2 SQIVND (reference sequence). V lost 3 bases, J lost 4 bases, and 13 bases lay in between. CDR3 loop: CASSIEGAINQPQHF. DNA for the CDR3: TGTGCCAGTAGTATCGAAGGGGCTATAAATCAGCCCCAGCATTTT.

The rearrangement uses TRBV9 and TRBJ2-7; TRBD2 matches 14 bases. Trimming removed 0 bases from V and 2 bases from J; junction bases left unmatched: 10. The CDR3 loop spans 19 amino acids. CDR1 is SGDLS, CDR2 YYNGEE, per germline. CDR3 region: CASSVGGGGGLAGAYEQYF. The CDR3 DNA follows: TGTGCCAGCAGCGTAGGGGGCGGAGGGGGACTAGCGGGAGCCTACGAGCAGTACTTC. The full variable domain, completed using reference TRBV9 and TRBJ2-7, is DSGVTQTPKHLITATGQRVTLRCSPRSGDLSVYWYQQSLDQGLQFLIQYYNGEERAKGNILERFSAQQFPDLHSELNLSSLELGDSALYFCASSVGGGGGLAGAYEQYFGPGTRLTVT.

The J gene is TRBJ1-1, the V gene TRBV7-9; no clear D gene. Trimming removed 5 bases from V and 0 bases from J, with 10 bases in between. The CDR3 has 14 residues. Looked up from germline, CDR1 is SEHNR and CDR2 is FQNEAQ (reference sequence). CDR3 region: CASSEVRVNTEAFF. For the CDR3, the DNA is TGTGCCAGCAGCGAAGTTAGGGTGAACACTGAAGCTTTCTTT.

The chain is built from TRBV5-6 and TRBJ1-4, with TRBD1 matching over 9 bases. The CDR3 extends over 18 amino acids. Looked up from germline, CDR1 is SGHDT and CDR2 is YYEEEE. The trim removed 4 bases at V and 0 bases at J, leaving 10 bases unmatched. DNA for the CDR3: TGTGCCAGCAGCATGCTACAGGGGGCAGAGGCAACTAATGAAAAACTGTTTTTT. This gives the protein CASSMLQGAEATNEKLFF. Drawing the rest from reference TRBV5-6 and TRBJ1-4, the complete variable domain is DAGVTQSPTHLIKTRGQQVTLRCSPKSGHDTVSWYQQALGQGPQFIFQYYEEEERQRGNFPDRFSGHQFPNYSSELNVNALLLGDSALYLCASSMLQGAEATNEKLFFGSGTQLSVL.

J is TRBJ2-5 and V is TRBV10-3; the D gene is possibly TRBD1 (6 bases). The CDR3 has 12 amino acids. Germline assignment: CDR1 ENHRY and CDR2 SYGVKD. Trimming took 5 bases from V and 2 from J, leaving 6 bases between them. CDR3 amino acids: CAISRGQETQYF. DNA for the CDR3: TGTGCCATCAGTAGGGGGCAAGAGACCCAGTACTTC.

V gene TRBV19 combines with J gene TRBJ2-3; D tentatively fits TRBD1 or TRBD2 (6 bases each). Germline values: CDR1 LNHDA, CDR2 SQIVND (reference sequence). The V end was cut by 3 bases, the J end by 4 bases, with 14 bases between. The CDR3 contains 15 residues. The CDR3 region is CASSINNGGADTQYF. The CDR3 DNA follows: TGTGCCAGTAGTATCAATAACGGGGGCGCAGATACGCAGTATTTT.

The chain combines TRBV18 with TRBJ1-2; 8 bases line up with TRBD1. Trimming cost V 3 bases and J 1 base; bases outside gene matches: 4. Germline loops: CDR1 KGHSH, CDR2 LQKENI. This CDR3 has 15 amino acids. CDR3 loop: CASSPPRGRNYGYTF. DNA of the CDR3: TGTGCCAGCTCACCTCCCAGGGGGCGTAACTATGGCTACACCTTC.

By sample share, this clone is medium-sized (0.01 to 0.1%). The V gene is TRBV5-8, the J gene TRBJ2-7; 11 nucleotides match TRBD2. Germline lookup yields CDR1 SGHTS and CDR2 YDEGEE. The CDR3 has 18 residues. The V segment lost 1 base and the J segment 3 bases; nucleotides outside the gene matches: 12. CDR3: CASSLRPGLAGVFYEQYF. CDR3 sequence (DNA): TGTGCCAGCAGCTTGCGGCCAGGACTAGCGGGCGTCTTCTACGAGCAGTACTTC.

V gene TRBV7-2 combines with J gene TRBJ2-1; D gene uncertain. The CDR3 runs to 12 residues. Germline assignment: CDR1 SGHTA and CDR2 FQGNSA. V was shortened by 6 bases and J by 8 bases, with 11 bases between the two germline ends. CDR3 loop: CASRLNGYEQFF. As DNA, the CDR3 is TGTGCCAGCAGATTAAATGGTTATGAGCAGTTCTTC.

The rearrangement joins TRBV11-1 to TRBJ1-1; 7 bases map to TRBD1. The CDR3 is 14 amino acids. Trimming took 6 bases from V and 2 from J; bases not matched to a gene: 6. Germline V gene lookup returns CDR1 SGHAT and CDR2 FQDESV (reference sequence). The CDR3 spells CASRPGTANTEAFF. The CDR3 DNA sequence: TGTGCCAGCAGGCCCGGGACAGCAAACACTGAAGCTTTCTTT.

The chain employs TRBV6-1 and TRBJ1-5; D is unclear. CDR1 and CDR2 from the germline V gene are MNHNS and SASEGT. This CDR3 is 16 amino acids long. V lost 4 bases, J lost 6 bases, and 19 bases lay in between. This CDR3 is CASSAASGSGSQPQHF. The CDR3 DNA sequence: TGTGCCAGCAGTGCAGCTTCGGGGTCTGGAAGTCAGCCCCAGCATTTT.

This sequence joins TRBV19 and TRBJ1-4; D is uncertain. Germline-derived CDR1 and CDR2 are LNHDA and SQIVND (reference sequence). The V and J ends lost 2 bases and 8 bases respectively, with 15 bases between them. There are 15 residues in the CDR3. The CDR3 spells CASSIRRERAEKLFF. Here the CDR3 DNA reads TGTGCCAGTAGTATAAGGAGGGAGCGAGCCGAAAAACTGTTTTTT.

The genes are TRBV13 and TRBJ2-7; 15 bases are a match to TRBD2. Germline V gene lookup returns CDR1 PRHDT and CDR2 FYEKMQ (reference sequence). V gave up 4 bases and J gave up 4 bases; unmatched junction bases: 2. The CDR3 runs 15 residues. CDR3 DNA sequence: TGTGCCAGCAGCTCTGGACTAGCGGGAGGGTACGAGCAGTACTTC. This codes for CASSSGLAGGYEQYF.

The chain employs TRBV23-1 and TRBJ1-5; 12 nucleotides match TRBD1. TRBV23-1 is noted as an ORF with a role that remains uncertain. The CDR3 is made up of 17 amino acids. J gave up 7 bases and V 2 bases, and 9 bases lay outside the gene matches. The CDR3, as DNA: TGCGCCAGCAGTCAAGGGGACAGGGGGCCAGAGCGACAGCCCCAGCATTTT. Translation: CASSQGDRGPERQPQHF.

This clone has a single count. The genes are TRBV27 and TRBJ1-1; 7 bases map to TRBD1. Looked up from germline, CDR1 is MNHEY and CDR2 is SMNVEV (reference sequence). The length of the CDR3 is 15 residues. After removal of 5 bases from V and 3 bases from J, the junction contained 9 bases not matched to a gene. The CDR3 nucleotides read TGTGCCAGCAGTCTAACAGGGGAAATGTACACTGAAGCTTTCTTT. It encodes CASSLTGEMYTEAFF.

This chain uses TRBV30 with TRBJ1-3, with 8 bases identical to TRBD1. Trimming cost V 5 bases and J 4 bases; bases outside gene matches: 10. The CDR3 is 15 amino acids. Germline CDR1 GTSNPN, CDR2 SVGIG (reference sequence). CDR3 loop: CAWDRNRGSGNTIYF. CDR3 nucleotide sequence: TGTGCCTGGGATAGGAACAGGGGGTCAGGAAACACCATATATTTT.

This clone occurred once. The rearrangement uses TRBV7-9 and TRBJ2-3; D may correspond to TRBD1 or TRBD2 (5 bases each). Trimming shortened V by 3 bases and J by 0 bases, and 7 bases separated the two germline ends. Germline CDR1 is SEHNR and CDR2 is FQNEAQ (reference sequence). CDR3 length: 14 amino acids. CDR3 amino acids: CASSFGTSTDTQYF. In DNA form, the CDR3 reads TGTGCCAGCAGCTTCGGGACGAGCACAGATACGCAGTATTTT.

The V call is TRBV9, the J call TRBJ1-3; TRBD1 might be the D (5 bases). Germline V CDR1 and CDR2: SGDLS, YYNGEE. The CDR3 has 16 amino acids. V shed 0 bases and J shed 0 bases, with 10 bases lying between them. In DNA, the CDR3 is TGTGCCAGCAGCGTAGGATTGGGGCCCTCTGGAAACACCATATATTTT. Protein sequence: CASSVGLGPSGNTIYF.

This clone appeared a few times. The V and J genes are TRBV6-5 and TRBJ1-2; D unresolved. The V and J ends lost 6 bases and 1 base respectively, with 9 bases between them. The CDR3 extends over 13 amino acids. In germline, CDR1 is MNHEY, CDR2 SVGAGI. The CDR3 loop reads CASRQTYNYGYTF. The CDR3 DNA sequence: TGTGCCAGCAGACAGACTTATAACTATGGCTACACCTTC.

The chain uses TRBV2 and TRBJ2-1; D remains unclear. This CDR3 is built from 12 residues. V was cut by 6 bases and J by 4 bases, with 7 bases left in between. Germline V CDR1 and CDR2: SNHLY, FYNNEI. The CDR3 sequence: CASRVGYNEQFF. The CDR3 region has the DNA TGTGCCAGCAGAGTCGGTTACAATGAGCAGTTCTTC.

V and J are TRBV7-3 and TRBJ2-1; D is uncertain. V was shortened by 3 bases and J by 9 bases, with 15 bases between the two germline ends. The germline gives CDR1 SGHTA, CDR2 FQGTGA. There are 14 residues in the CDR3. The CDR3 is CASSFNLGSPEQFF. The CDR3 nucleotides read TGTGCCAGCAGCTTCAACTTAGGTTCGCCTGAGCAGTTCTTC.

J is TRBJ2-3 and V is TRBV19; possible D gene TRBD2, 5 bases. The germline gives CDR1 LNHDA, CDR2 SQIVND (reference sequence). The CDR3 is 14 amino acids. V was clipped by 5 bases and J by 3 bases, with 12 bases between them. The CDR3 DNA sequence: TGTGCCAGTAGTCCAACTAGTAGTACAGATACGCAGTATTTT. Translated, it gives CASSPTSSTDTQYF.

The V call is TRBV9, the J call TRBJ2-1; TRBD2 matches 8 bases. CDR1 and CDR2 from the germline V gene are SGDLS and YYNGEE. The CDR3 has 15 amino acids. Trimming cost V 2 bases and J 2 bases; bases outside gene matches: 3. This CDR3 reads CASSVGLATYNEQFF. CDR3 bases: TGTGCCAGCAGCGTCGGACTAGCCACCTACAATGAGCAGTTCTTC. Drawing the rest from reference TRBV9 and TRBJ2-1, the complete variable domain is DSGVTQTPKHLITATGQRVTLRCSPRSGDLSVYWYQQSLDQGLQFLIQYYNGEERAKGNILERFSAQQFPDLHSELNLSSLELGDSALYFCASSVGLATYNEQFFGPGTRLTVL.